This T cell receptor beta chain was identified during a study of regulatory T cells in long-lasting Graves disease. Across the study: Persistent cases were those of Graves' disease that involved over 5 years of antithyroid drugs with positive TSH receptor antibodies.

With iRepertoire HTBI primers and Arm-PCR of CDR3 regions, TCR beta libraries were built. TCRdb called the multiplex PCR reads again in MiXCR, with one record for every CDR3 protein. The sample holds 430,000 or so distinct CDR3 sequences, 21% seen once. Study-level results: Repertoires from persistent disease leaned toward TRBV28, TRBJ1-2 and TRBJ2-5.

Germline V gene data show CDR1 as SGHAT and CDR2 as FQNNGV. With 2 bases clipped from V and 1 base from J, the junction kept 4 bases outside the gene matches. CDR3 length: 15 residues. In this sample, this clonotype turned up many times. Its antigen is not identified. Time point defined: persistent/refractory GD, antithyroid drugs over 5 years with positive TRAb. PBMCs provided the RNA from which the TCR library was made. A blood draw put around 9 milliliters of peripheral blood into EDTA tubes. The origin of this receptor is a female donor with Graves disease. Sequencing used peripheral blood mononuclear cells (PBMCs), obtained when the disease was refractory, from a patient treated with antithyroid drugs. The V and J genes are TRBV11-2 and TRBJ2-5; 7 nucleotides line up with TRBD1. The CDR3 DNA reads TGTGCCAGCAGCTTATACAGGGGTGGCCAAGAGACCCAGTACTTC. Translation gives CASSLYRGGQETQYF.